The subject of this entry is one TCR beta chain. No antigen is known for it. These data belong to a study of cytomegalovirus exposure and HLA in healthy donors. This CDR3 is 15 amino acids long. V lost 6 bases and J lost 8; bases outside the gene matches: 12. Germline V lookup: CDR1 MDHEN, CDR2 SYDVKM. Study-wide results and limits: Roughly even sequencing depth across donors was the assumption behind the presence/absence analyses.

Primers for the PCR totalled 60 Vbeta and 13 Jbeta. Under the authors' procedure: Approximately 9.9 million shared chains were among the 65 million to 85 million unique TCR beta chains that a later analysis counted. Sequencing was performed with immunoSEQ multiplex PCR; in TCRdb, only in-frame clones are kept and a portion is missing. The DNA was the basis for D and trimming; V, J and clone size are from that table. The sample holds 170,000 or so clones, 84% seen once. This sequence joins TRBV28 and TRBJ1-4; 7 nucleotides agree with TRBD1. The sequence derives from a man aged 18-30 years in good health and CMV-seronegative. Sequenced input: PBMCs. The CDR3, as DNA: TGTGCCAGCAGACCTAATCGAGGGGGCGGCGAAAAACTGTTTTTT. Amino acid sequence: CASRPNRGGGEKLFF. Full variable domain (missing parts from reference TRBV28 and TRBJ1-4): DVKVTQSSRYLVKRTGEKVFLECVQDMDHENMFWYRQDPGLGLRLIYFSYDVKMKEKGDIPEGYSVSREKKERFSLILESASTNQTSMYLCASRPNRGGGEKLFFGSGTQLSVL.